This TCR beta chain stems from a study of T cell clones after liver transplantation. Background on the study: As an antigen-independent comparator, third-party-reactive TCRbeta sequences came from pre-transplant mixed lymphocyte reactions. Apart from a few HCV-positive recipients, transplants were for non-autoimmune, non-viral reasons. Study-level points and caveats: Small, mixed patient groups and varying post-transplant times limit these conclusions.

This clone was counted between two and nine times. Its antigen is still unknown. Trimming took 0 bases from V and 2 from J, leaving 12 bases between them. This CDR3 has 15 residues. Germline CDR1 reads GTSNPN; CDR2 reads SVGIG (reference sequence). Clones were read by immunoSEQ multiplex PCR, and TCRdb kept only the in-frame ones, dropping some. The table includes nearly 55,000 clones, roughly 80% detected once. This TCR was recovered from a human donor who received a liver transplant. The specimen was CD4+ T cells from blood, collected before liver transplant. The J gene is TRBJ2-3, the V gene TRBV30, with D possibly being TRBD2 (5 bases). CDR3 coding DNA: TGTGCCTGGAGTGTACTAGAAGGGAACACAGATACGCAGTATTTT. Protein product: CAWSVLEGNTDTQYF.